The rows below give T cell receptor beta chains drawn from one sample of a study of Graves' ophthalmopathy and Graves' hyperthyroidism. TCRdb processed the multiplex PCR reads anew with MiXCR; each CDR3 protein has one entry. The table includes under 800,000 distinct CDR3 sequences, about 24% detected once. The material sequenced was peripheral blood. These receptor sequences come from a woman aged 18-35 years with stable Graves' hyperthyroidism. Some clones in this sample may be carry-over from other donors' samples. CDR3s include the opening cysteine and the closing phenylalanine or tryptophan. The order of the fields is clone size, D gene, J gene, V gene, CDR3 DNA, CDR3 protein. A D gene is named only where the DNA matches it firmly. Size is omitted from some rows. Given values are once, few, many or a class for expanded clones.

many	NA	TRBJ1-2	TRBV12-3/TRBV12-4	TGTGCCAGCAGTTTATCGGGCAGCCAGATCGGCTACACCTTC	CASSLSGSQIGYTF
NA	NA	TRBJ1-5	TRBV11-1	TGTGCCAGCAGTCAAACAGGTCTCTTTGGCAATCAGCCCCAGCATTTT	CASSQTGLFGNQPQHF
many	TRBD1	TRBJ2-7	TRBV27	TGTGCCAGCAGTCCCGGACAGGGAGTGTCCTCCTACGAGCAGTACTTC	CASSPGQGVSSYEQYF
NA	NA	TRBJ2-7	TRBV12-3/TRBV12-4	TGTGCCAGCAGTTTAGGGGTGGTAACCTACGAGCAGTACTTC	CASSLGVVTYEQYF
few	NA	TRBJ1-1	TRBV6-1	TGTGCCAGCAGTGAAGGCGGCGGCGTGGTAGCTTTCTTT	CASSEGGGVVAFF
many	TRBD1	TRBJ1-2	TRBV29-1	TGCAGCGTGGGGGACAGTAACTATGGCTACACCTTC	CSVGDSNYGYTF
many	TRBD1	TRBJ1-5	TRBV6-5	TGTGCCAGCAGTTCCCAGGGGGTAGGGCAGCCCCAGCATTTT	CASSSQGVGQPQHF
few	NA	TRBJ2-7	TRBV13	TGTGCCAGCAGCTATACCGATGCCTACGAGCAGTACTTC	CASSYTDAYEQYF
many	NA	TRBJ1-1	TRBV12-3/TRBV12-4	TGTGCCAGCAGTTTAGCGGGGGACTACACTGAAGCTTTCTTT	CASSLAGDYTEAFF
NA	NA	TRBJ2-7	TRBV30	TGTGCCTGGGGGGCGCCTGAGCAGTACTTC	CAWGAPEQYF
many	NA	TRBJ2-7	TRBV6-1	TGTGCCAGCACCCGACAGGCAAAGGGCACCTACGAGCAGTACTTC	CASTRQAKGTYEQYF
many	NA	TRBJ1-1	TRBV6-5	TGTGCCAGCAGTTACACTCCACAGGGCCGCACTGAAGCTTTCTTT	CASSYTPQGRTEAFF
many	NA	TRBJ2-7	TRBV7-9	TGTGCCAGTAGCTTAAGTTCAGCGAGGGCCTACGAGCAGTACTTC	CASSLSSARAYEQYF
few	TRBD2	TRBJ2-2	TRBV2	TGTGCCAGCAGATATCTCGGGGGGTTCGGCGGGGAGCTGTTTTTT	CASRYLGGFGGELFF
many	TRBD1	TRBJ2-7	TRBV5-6	TGTGCCAGCACCTTAGACAGGGAACACGAGCAGTACTTC	CASTLDREHEQYF
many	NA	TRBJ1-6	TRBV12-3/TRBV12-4	TGTGCCAGCAACTCCCTGGGGCCTTATTCACCCCTCCACTTT	CASNSLGPYSPLHF
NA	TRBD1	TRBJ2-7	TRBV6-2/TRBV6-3	TGTGCCAGCAGTAGGGGGACAGGGCCATCCTCCCTCTACGAGCAGTACTTC	CASSRGTGPSSLYEQYF
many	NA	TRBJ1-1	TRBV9	TGTGCCAGCAGCGAACCCGGGGCCGGCACTGAAGCTTTCTTT	CASSEPGAGTEAFF
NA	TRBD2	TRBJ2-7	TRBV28	TGTGCCAGCAGTTTACTACCCCTACTAGCGGGCTACGAGCAGTACTTC	CASSLLPLLAGYEQYF
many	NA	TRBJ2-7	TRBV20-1	TGCAGTGCTAGAGACTCACAGGTATCCTACGAGCAGTACTTC	CSARDSQVSYEQYF
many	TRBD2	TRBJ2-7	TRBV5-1	TGCGCCAGCAGCTTGTGGTCTAGCGGGGGACTGACCTACGAGCAGTACTTC	CASSLWSSGGLTYEQYF
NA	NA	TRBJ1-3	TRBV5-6	TGTGCCAGCAGCTTCTCGTATGGTTCTGGAAACACCATATATTTT	CASSFSYGSGNTIYF
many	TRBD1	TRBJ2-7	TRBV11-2	TGTGCCAGCAGCTCGGGACAGCGCTACGAGCAGTACTTC	CASSSGQRYEQYF
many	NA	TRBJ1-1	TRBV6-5	TGTGCCAGCAGTTGGCCAGGGAGGGACACTGAAGCTTTCTTT	CASSWPGRDTEAFF
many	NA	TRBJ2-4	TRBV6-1	TGTGCCAGCAGATCAACGGCCGGGGGCAGGGGAAACATTCAGTACTTC	CASRSTAGGRGNIQYF
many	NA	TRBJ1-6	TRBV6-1	TGTGCCAGCAGTGAATTGCGGGGTAGAAATTCACCCCTCCACTTT	CASSELRGRNSPLHF
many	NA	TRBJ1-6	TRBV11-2	TGTGCCAGCAGCGGGCCAGGATTCGGCTCCTATAATTCACCCCTCCACTTT	CASSGPGFGSYNSPLHF
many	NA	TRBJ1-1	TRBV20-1	TGCAGTGCTAGAATAAGGAGGGGGGGGATGAACACTGAAGCTTTCTTT	CSARIRRGGMNTEAFF
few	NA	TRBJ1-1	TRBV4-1	TGCGCCAGCAGCCAAGCGGCGACAGGACTAGCGATTATGAACACTGAAGCTTTCTTT	CASSQAATGLAIMNTEAFF
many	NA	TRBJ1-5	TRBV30	TGTGCCTGGAGTTTACGGTCTAGGAGCAATCAGCCCCAGCATTTT	CAWSLRSRSNQPQHF
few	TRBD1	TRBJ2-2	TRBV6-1	TGTGCCAGCAGCGTCGAGGGACAGATCACCGGGGAGCTGTTTTTT	CASSVEGQITGELFF
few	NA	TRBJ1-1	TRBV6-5	TGTGCCAGCAGTTACCAGGGAGGGAACACTGAAGCTTTCTTT	CASSYQGGNTEAFF
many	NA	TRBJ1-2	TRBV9	TGTGCCAGCAGCGGATGGACCCCCAATGGCTACACCTTC	CASSGWTPNGYTF
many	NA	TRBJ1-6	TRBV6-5	TGTGCCAGCAGTTACGACCCTCGCCCGGATAATTCACCCCTCCACTTT	CASSYDPRPDNSPLHF
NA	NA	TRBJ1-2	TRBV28	TGTGCCTGCAGTTTAGCTACCGACTATGGCTACACCTTC	CACSLATDYGYTF
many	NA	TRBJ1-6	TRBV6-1	TGTGCCAGCAGGACGGAACCGGGACTCGGGAATTCACCCCTCCACTTT	CASRTEPGLGNSPLHF
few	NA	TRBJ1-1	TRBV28	TGTGCCAGCAGTTTTTGGTGGGGCCTCCTGAACACTGAAGCTTTCTTT	CASSFWWGLLNTEAFF
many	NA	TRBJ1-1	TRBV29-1	TGCAGCGTAGCTAGAAATCAGGGGAACACTGAAGCTTTCTTT	CSVARNQGNTEAFF
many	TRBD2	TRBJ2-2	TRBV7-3	TGTGCCAGCAGCTTAATCCCTTTGCGGGAGTCTGGCGGGGAGCTGTTTTTT	CASSLIPLRESGGELFF
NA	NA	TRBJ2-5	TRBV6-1	TGTGCCAGCAGTCTCACAGGGCAAGGGGTAGAGACCCAGTACTTC	CASSLTGQGVETQYF
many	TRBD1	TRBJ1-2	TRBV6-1	TGTGCCAGCAGCGTTCTGGCCAGGGGGCCCACCTTC	CASSVLARGPTF
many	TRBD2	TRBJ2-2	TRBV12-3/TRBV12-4	TGTGCCAGCAGTCCCCGGACTAGCGGGGGTAGCACCGGGGAGCTGTTTTTT	CASSPRTSGGSTGELFF
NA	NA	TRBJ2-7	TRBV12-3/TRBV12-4	TGTGCCAGCAGGGAACTGGAGAGCTCCTACGAGCAGTACTTC	CASRELESSYEQYF
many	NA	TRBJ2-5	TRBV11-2	TGTGCCAGCAGCTTAGATCCCGCTTCGTACCAAGAGACCCAGTACTTC	CASSLDPASYQETQYF
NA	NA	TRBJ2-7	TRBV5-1	TGCGCCAGCAGCCCAGCCTGGACGACAAAAAGCTACGAGCAGTACTTC	CASSPAWTTKSYEQYF
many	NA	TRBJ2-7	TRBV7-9	TGTGCCAGCAGCTCATTAGGGGCCACTTTCTCTGAGCAGTACTTC	CASSSLGATFSEQYF
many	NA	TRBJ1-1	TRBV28	TGTGCCAGCAGTTTTGCAGACAGTGAAGCTTTCTTT	CASSFADSEAFF